Included here is one T cell receptor (beta chain) sequence, with context. As yet, its antigen is unknown. The investigators reverse transcribed all of the isolated RNA, so they sequenced expressed TCRB transcripts. Profiling relied on immunoSEQ multiplex PCR, and the TCRdb table lists in-frame clones only, not all of them. The data hold about 220,000 clones, with roughly 11% observed a single time. The sample belongs to a study of beta chain features in type 1 diabetes. Broader study findings: The study notes PCR might favor shorter templates equally in patients and controls. Patients' naive, central memory and regulatory TCRB repertoires appeared more alike than those of healthy donors. Cells carrying high TCR expression could end up over-represented when cDNA is sequenced.

Trimming removed 0 bases from V and 3 bases from J, with 12 bases in between. Germline loops: CDR1 SGDLS, CDR2 YYNGEE. This CDR3 region has 15 residues. This receptor was obtained from a young man in good health. This chain uses TRBV9 with TRBJ1-1; D possibly corresponds to TRBD1 (6 bases). The sequencing sample was made of central memory CD4+ T cells from blood. CDR3 nucleotides: TGTGCCAGCAGCGTAGACTGGGGGCGGGACACTGAAGCTTTCTTT. Amino acids: CASSVDWGRDTEAFF.